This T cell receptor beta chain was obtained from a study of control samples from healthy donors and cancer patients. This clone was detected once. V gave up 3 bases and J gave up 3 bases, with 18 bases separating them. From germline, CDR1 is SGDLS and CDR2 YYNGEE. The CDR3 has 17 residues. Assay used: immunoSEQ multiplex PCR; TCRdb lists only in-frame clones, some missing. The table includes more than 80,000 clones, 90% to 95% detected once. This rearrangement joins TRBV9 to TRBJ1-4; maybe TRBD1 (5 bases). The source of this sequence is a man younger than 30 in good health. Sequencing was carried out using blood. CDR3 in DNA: TGTGCCAGCAGCGGCAGGGATCGGGTCCCCGCTAATGAAAAACTGTTTTTT. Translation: CASSGRDRVPANEKLFF.